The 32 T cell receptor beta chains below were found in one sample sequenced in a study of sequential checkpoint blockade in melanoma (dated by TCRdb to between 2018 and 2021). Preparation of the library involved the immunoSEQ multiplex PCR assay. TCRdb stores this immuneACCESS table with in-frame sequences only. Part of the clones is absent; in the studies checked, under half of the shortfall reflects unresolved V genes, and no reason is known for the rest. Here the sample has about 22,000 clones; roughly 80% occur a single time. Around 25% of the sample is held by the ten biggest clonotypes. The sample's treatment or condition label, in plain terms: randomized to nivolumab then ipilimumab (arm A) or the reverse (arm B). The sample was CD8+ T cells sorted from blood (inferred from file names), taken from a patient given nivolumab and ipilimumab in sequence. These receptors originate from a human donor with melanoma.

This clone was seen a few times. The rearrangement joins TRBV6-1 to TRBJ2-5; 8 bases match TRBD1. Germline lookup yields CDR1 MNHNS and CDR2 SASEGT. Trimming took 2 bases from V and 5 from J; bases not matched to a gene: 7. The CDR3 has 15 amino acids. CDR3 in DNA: TGTGCCAGCAGTGAAAAGGCAGGGGGCGCGGAGACCCAGTACTTC. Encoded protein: CASSEKAGGAETQYF.

The chain's CDR3 is CAWTPTGHYNEQFF. The CDR3 nucleotides are TGTGCCTGGACTCCGACAGGCCACTACAATGAGCAGTTCTTC. This sequence joins TRBV30 and TRBJ2-1; possible D gene TRBD1, 6 bases. V shed 4 bases and J shed 3 bases, with 13 bases lying between them. CDR1 and CDR2 (germline): GTSNPN, SVGIG (reference sequence). The CDR3 contains 14 residues.

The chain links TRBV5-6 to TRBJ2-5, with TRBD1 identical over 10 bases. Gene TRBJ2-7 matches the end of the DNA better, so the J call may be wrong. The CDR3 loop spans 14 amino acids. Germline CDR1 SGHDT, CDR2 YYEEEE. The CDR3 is CASSLGDRGYEQYF. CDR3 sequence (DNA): TGTGCCAGCAGCTTGGGGGACAGGGGTTACGAGCAGTACTTC.

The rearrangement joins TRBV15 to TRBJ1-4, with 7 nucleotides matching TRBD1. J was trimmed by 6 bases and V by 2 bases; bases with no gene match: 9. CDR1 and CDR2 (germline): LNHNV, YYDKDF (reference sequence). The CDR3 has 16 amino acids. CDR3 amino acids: CATSRPRDSTYEKLFF. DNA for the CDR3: TGTGCCACCAGCAGACCCCGGGACAGCACGTATGAAAAACTGTTTTTT.

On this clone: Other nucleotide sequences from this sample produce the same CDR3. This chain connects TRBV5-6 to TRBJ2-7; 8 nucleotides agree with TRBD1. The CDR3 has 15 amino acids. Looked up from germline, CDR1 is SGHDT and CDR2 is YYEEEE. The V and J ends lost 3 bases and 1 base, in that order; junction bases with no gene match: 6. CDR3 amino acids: CASSSGGQGSYEQYF. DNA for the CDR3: TGTGCCAGCAGCTCCGGAGGACAGGGTTCCTACGAGCAGTACTTC. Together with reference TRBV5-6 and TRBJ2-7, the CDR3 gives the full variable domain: DAGVTQSPTHLIKTRGQQVTLRCSPKSGHDTVSWYQQALGQGPQFIFQYYEEEERQRGNFPDRFSGHQFPNYSSELNVNALLLGDSALYLCASSSGGQGSYEQYFGPGTRLTVT.

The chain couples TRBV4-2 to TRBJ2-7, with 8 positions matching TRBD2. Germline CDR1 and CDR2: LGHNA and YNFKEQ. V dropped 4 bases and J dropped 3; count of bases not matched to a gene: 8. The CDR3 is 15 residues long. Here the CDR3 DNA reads TGTGCCAGCAGCCTATCGGGACTAGGGAGCTACGAGCAGTACTTC. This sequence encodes CASSLSGLGSYEQYF.

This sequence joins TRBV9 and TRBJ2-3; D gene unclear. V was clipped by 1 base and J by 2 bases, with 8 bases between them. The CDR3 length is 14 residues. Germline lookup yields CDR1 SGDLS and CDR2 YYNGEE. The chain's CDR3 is CASSVYQYTDTQYF. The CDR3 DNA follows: TGTGCCAGCAGCGTATATCAGTACACAGATACGCAGTATTTT. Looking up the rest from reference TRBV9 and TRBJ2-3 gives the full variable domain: DSGVTQTPKHLITATGQRVTLRCSPRSGDLSVYWYQQSLDQGLQFLIQYYNGEERAKGNILERFSAQQFPDLHSELNLSSLELGDSALYFCASSVYQYTDTQYFGPGTRLTVL.

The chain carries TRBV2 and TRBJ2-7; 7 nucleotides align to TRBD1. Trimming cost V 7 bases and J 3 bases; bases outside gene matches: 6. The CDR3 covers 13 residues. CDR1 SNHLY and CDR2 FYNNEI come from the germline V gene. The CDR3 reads CASTPRGLYEQYF. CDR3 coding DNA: TGTGCCAGCACCCCTAGGGGGCTCTACGAGCAGTACTTC. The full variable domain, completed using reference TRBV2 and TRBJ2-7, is EPEVTQTPSHQVTQMGQEVILRCVPISNHLYFYWYRQILGQKVEFLVSFYNNEISEKSEIFDDQFSVERPDGSNFTLKIRSTKLEDSAMYFCASTPRGLYEQYFGPGTRLTVT.

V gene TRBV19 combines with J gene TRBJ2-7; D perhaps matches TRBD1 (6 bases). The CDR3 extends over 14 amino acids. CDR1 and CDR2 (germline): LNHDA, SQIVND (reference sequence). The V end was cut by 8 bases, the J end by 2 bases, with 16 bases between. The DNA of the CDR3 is TGTGCCAGTTCTACGGGACATACCACCTACGAGCAGTACTTC. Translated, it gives CASSTGHTTYEQYF.

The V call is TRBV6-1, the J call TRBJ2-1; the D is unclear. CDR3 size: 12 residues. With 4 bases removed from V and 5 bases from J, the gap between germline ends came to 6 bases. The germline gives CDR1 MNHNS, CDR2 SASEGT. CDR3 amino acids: CASSAYHNEQFF. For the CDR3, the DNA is TGTGCCAGCAGTGCCTACCACAATGAGCAGTTCTTC.

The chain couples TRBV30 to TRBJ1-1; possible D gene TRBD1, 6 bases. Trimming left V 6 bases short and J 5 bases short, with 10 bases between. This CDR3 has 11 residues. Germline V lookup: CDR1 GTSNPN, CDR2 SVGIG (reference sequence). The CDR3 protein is CACNRDTEAFF. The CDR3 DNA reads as TGTGCCTGCAACAGGGATACTGAAGCTTTCTTT. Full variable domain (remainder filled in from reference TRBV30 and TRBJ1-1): SQTIHQWPATLVQPVGSPLSLECTVEGTSNPNLYWYRQAAGRGLQLLFYSVGIGQISSEVPQNLSASRPQDRQFILSSKKLLLSDSGFYLCACNRDTEAFFGQGTRLTVV.

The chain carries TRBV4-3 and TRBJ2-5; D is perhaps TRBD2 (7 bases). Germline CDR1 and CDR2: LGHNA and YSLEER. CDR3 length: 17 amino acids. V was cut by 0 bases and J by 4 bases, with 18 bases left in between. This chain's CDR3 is CASSQEGRGARIETQYF. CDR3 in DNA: TGCGCCAGCAGCCAAGAGGGCCGGGGGGCCCGGATAGAGACCCAGTACTTC.

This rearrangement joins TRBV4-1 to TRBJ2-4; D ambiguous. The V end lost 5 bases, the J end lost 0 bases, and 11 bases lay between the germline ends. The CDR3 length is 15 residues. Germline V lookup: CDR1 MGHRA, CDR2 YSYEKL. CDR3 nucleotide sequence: TGCGCCAGCAGCTACCTAGTCTTAGCCAAAAACATTCAGTACTTC. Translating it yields CASSYLVLAKNIQYF.

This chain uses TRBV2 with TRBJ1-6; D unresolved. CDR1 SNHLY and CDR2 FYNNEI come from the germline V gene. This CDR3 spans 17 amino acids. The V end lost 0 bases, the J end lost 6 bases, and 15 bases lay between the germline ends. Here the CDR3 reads CASSEALAGYINSPLHF. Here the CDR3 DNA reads TGTGCCAGCAGTGAAGCGCTGGCAGGATATATTAATTCACCCCTCCACTTT.

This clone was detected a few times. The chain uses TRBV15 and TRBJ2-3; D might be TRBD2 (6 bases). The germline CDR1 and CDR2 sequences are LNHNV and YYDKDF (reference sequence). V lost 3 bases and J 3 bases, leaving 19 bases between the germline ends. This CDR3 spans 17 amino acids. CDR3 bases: TGTGCCACCAGCAGCCCTAGGCAACGGGGGATAACAGATACGCAGTATTTT. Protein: CATSSPRQRGITDTQYF.

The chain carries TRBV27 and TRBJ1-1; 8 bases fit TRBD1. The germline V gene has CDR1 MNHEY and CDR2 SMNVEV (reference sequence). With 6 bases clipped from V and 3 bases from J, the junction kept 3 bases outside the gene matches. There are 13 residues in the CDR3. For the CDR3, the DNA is TGTGCCAGCAGCTCGACAGGGGACACTGAAGCTTTCTTT. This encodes CASSSTGDTEAFF.

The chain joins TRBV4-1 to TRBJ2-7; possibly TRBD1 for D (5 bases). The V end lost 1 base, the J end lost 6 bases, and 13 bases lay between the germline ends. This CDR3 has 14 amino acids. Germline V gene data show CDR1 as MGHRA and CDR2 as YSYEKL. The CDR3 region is CASSQVSQGSEQYF. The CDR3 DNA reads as TGCGCCAGCAGCCAAGTTTCCCAGGGATCCGAGCAGTACTTC.

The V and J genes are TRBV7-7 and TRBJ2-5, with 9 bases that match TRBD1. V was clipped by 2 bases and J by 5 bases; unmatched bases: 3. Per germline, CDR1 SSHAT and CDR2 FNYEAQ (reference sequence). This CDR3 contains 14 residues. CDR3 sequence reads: CASSLSTGGETQYF. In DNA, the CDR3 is TGTGCCAGCAGCTTATCGACAGGGGGGGAGACCCAGTACTTC. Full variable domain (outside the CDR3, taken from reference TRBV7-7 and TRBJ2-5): GAGVSQSPRYKVTKRGQDVTLRCDPISSHATLYWYQQALGQGPEFLTYFNYEAQPDKSGLPSDRFSAERPEGSISTLTIQRTEQRDSAMYRCASSLSTGGETQYFGPGTRLLVL.

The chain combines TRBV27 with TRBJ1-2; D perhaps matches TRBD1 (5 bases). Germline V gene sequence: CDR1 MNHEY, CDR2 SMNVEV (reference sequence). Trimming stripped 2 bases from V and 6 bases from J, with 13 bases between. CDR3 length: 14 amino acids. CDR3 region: CASSLIRGGNGYTF. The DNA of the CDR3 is TGTGCCAGCAGTTTAATTCGGGGGGGAAATGGCTACACCTTC.

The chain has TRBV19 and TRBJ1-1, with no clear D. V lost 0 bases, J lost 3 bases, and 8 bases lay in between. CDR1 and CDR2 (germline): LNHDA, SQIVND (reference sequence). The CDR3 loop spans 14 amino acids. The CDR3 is CASSIDGEYTEAFF. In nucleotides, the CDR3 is TGTGCCAGTAGTATAGATGGGGAGTACACTGAAGCTTTCTTT.

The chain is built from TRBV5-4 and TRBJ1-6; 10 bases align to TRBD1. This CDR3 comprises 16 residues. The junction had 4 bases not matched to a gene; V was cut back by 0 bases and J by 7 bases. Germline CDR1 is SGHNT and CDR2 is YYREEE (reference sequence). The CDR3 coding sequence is TGTGCCAGCAGCTTGGGACAGGGGGCTCGGAATTCACCCCTCCACTTT. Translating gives CASSLGQGARNSPLHF.

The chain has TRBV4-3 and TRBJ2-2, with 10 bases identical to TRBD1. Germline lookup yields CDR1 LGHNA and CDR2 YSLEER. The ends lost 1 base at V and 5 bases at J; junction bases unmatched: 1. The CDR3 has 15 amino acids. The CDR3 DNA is TGCGCCAGCAGCCAAGGGACAGGGGGTACCGGGGAGCTGTTTTTT. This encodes CASSQGTGGTGELFF.

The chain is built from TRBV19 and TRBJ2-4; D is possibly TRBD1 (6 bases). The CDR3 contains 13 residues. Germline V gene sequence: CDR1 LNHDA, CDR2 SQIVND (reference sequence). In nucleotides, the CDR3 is TGTGCTTCAGGGCCAGGGGTCAGTTGGATTCAGTACTTC. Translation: CASGPGVSWIQYF. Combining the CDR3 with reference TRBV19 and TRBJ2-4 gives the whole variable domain DGGITQSPKYLFRKEGQNVTLSCEQNLNHDAMYWYRQDPGQGLRLIYYSQIVNDFQKGDIAEGYSVSREKKESFPLTVTSAQKNPTAFYLCASGPGVSWIQYFGAGTRLSVL.

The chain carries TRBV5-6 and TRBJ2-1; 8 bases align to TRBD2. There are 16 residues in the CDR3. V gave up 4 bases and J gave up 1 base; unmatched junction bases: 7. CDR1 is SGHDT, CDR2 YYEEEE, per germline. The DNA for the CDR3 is TGTGCCAGCAGCCCGGGGGGGGCGGGATCCTACAATGAGCAGTTCTTC. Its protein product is CASSPGGAGSYNEQFF.

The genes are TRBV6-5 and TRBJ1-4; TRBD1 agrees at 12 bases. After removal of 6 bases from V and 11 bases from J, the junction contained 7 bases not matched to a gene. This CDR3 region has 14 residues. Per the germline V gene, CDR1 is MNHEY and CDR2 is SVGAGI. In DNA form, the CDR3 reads TGTGCCAGCAGAACGGGACAGGGGGCGGGTAAACTGTTTTTT. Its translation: CASRTGQGAGKLFF.

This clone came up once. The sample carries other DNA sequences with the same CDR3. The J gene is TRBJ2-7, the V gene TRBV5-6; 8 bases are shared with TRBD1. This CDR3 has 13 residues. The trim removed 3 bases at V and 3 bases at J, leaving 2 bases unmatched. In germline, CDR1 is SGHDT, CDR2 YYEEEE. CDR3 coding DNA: TGTGCCAGCAGCTGGGACAGGAGCTACGAGCAGTACTTC. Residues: CASSWDRSYEQYF.

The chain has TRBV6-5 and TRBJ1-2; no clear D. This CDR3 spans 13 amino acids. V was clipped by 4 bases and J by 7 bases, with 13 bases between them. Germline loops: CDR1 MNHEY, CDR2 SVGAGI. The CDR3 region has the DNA TGTGCCAGCAGTTTGGATTCGCGGTCTGGCTACACCTTC. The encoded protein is CASSLDSRSGYTF.

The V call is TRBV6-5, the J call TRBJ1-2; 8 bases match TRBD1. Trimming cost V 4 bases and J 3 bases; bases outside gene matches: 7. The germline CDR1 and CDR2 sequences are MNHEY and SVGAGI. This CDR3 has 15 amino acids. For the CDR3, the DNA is TGTGCCAGCAGTTTAGACAGGGGAGAAGACTATGGCTACACCTTC. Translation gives CASSLDRGEDYGYTF.

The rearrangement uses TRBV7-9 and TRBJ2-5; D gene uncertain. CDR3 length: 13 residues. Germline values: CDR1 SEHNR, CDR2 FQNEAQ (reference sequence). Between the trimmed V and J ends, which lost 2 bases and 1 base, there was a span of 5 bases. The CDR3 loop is CASSLSIQETQYF. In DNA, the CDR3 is TGTGCCAGCAGCTTATCAATCCAAGAGACCCAGTACTTC.

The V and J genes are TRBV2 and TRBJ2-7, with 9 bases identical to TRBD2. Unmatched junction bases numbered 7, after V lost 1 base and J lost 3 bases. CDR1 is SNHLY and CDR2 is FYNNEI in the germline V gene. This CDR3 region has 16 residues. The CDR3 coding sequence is TGTGCCAGCAGTGAAGGGGCGGGAGGGCCTATCTACGAGCAGTACTTC. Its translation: CASSEGAGGPIYEQYF.

The CDR3: CASRVVGANTEAFF. In DNA form, the CDR3 reads TGTGCCAGCAGGGTCGTGGGCGCGAACACTGAAGCTTTCTTT. V gene TRBV27 combines with J gene TRBJ1-1; unclear D gene. This CDR3 is 14 amino acids long. CDR1 and CDR2 (germline): MNHEY, SMNVEV (reference sequence). V gave up 6 bases and J gave up 1 base, with 12 bases separating them.

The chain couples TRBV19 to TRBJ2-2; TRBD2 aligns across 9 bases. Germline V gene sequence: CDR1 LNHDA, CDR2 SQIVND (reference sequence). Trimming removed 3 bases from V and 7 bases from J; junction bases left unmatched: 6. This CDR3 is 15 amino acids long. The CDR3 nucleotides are TGTGCCAGTAGTATTCGCGGGGGGGGAAACGGGGAGCTGTTTTTT. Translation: CASSIRGGGNGELFF.